The TCR beta chain under discussion was sequenced for a study of metastatic and nonmetastatic thyroid tumors. For the study at large: Both malignant and benign thyroid patients supplied peripheral blood and tumor or nodule tissue samples, across which the repertoires of these patients were then compared. Study observations and caveats: The reported finding was significantly higher TCR beta diversity in malignant thyroid tumors relative to benign nodules, in blood and tumor.

The CDR3 loop spans 13 amino acids. V lost 0 bases to trimming and J lost 6 bases, with 9 bases between them. CDR1 and CDR2 (germline): SEHNR, FQNEAQ (reference sequence). Ten or more counts support this clone. Antigen: not known. How the authors handled the data: In papillary thyroid cancer, a distant-metastasis classifier was built using CDR3 differences across clinicopathological groups. TCRdb re-called clones from the PCR reads using MiXCR. What appears here as the V and J calls and clone size reflects TCRdb's work, not the paper's. Among roughly 25,000 clones, roughly a quarter were seen once, and the ten largest hold 12%. All patients reached thyroid surgery having received no treatment beforehand.

Sequencing used tumor tissue. V gene TRBV7-9 combines with J gene TRBJ2-7; D call uncertain. This receptor was taken from a male donor with papillary thyroid cancer or a benign thyroid nodule (not recorded which). Some clones in this sample may be carry-over from other donors' samples. CDR3 in DNA: TGTGCCAGCAGCTTAGCGGGAAATGGCGAGCAGTACTTC. It is translated as CASSLAGNGEQYF.